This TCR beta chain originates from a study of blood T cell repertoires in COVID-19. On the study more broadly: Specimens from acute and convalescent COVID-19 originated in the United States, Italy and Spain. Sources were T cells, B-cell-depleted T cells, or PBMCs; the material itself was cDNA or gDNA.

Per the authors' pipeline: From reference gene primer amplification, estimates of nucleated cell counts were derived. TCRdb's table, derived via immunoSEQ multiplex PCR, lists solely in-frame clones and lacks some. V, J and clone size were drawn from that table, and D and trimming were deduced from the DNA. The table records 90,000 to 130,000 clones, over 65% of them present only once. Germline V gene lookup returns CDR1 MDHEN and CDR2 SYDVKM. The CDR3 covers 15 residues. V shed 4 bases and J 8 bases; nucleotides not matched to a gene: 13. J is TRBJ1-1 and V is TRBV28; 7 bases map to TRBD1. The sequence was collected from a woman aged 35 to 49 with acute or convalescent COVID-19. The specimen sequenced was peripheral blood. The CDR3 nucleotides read TGTGCCAGCAGTTCACTACAGGGGATTCAGGGGGAAGCTTTCTTT. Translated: CASSSLQGIQGEAFF.